These T cell receptor gamma chains were read from a single sample in a study of Vδ1+ human thymocytes. TCRdb re-processed the multiplex PCR reads using CATT. Among roughly 30,000 gamma-chain clones listed, 15% to 25% were seen once. Material: Vdelta1+ gamma-delta thymocytes from the thymus. The source of these receptors is a boy less than two years old who had congenital heart surgery. The CDR3 runs from the conserved cysteine through the conserved F or W. The order of the fields is clone size, J gene, V gene, CDR3 DNA, CDR3 protein. Only part of the rows carry a size: once, few, many, or a class if the clone is expanded.

clone_size: -; j_call: TRGJP2; v_call: TRGV8; cdr3_nt: TGTGCCACCTGTTCTGGTAGTGATTGGATCAAGACGTTT; cdr3_aa: CATCSGSDWIKTF
clone_size: -; j_call: TRGJ1/TRGJ2; v_call: TRGV5; cdr3_nt: TGTGCCACCTGGGACAGGCCGAGGAGTAATTATAAGAAACTCTTT; cdr3_aa: CATWDRPRSNYKKLF
clone_size: -; j_call: TRGJ1/TRGJ2; v_call: TRGV3; cdr3_nt: TGTGCCACCTGGGACGGAACTAATTATTATAAGAAACTCTTT; cdr3_aa: CATWDGTNYYKKLF
clone_size: few; j_call: TRGJP; v_call: TRGV2; cdr3_nt: TGTGCCACCTGCAGAGACCAAGAGTTGGGCAAAAAAATCAAGGTATTT; cdr3_aa: CATCRDQELGKKIKVF
clone_size: -; j_call: TRGJP2; v_call: TRGV2; cdr3_nt: TGTGCCACCTGGGACGCAAGCGGTGATTGGATCAAGACGTTT; cdr3_aa: CATWDASGDWIKTF
clone_size: -; j_call: TRGJ1/TRGJ2; v_call: TRGV4; cdr3_nt: TGTGCCACCTGGGATCGGATGAATTATTATAAGAAACTCTTT; cdr3_aa: CATWDRMNYYKKLF
clone_size: -; j_call: TRGJP; v_call: TRGV9; cdr3_nt: TGTGCCTTGTGGGAGGCGAAGCAAGAGTTGGGCAAAAAAATCAAGGTATTT; cdr3_aa: CALWEAKQELGKKIKVF
clone_size: few; j_call: TRGJ1/TRGJ2; v_call: TRGV2; cdr3_nt: TGTGCCACCTGGGACAGGCCTTCCGATTATTATAAGAAACTCTTT; cdr3_aa: CATWDRPSDYYKKLF
clone_size: medium-sized; j_call: TRGJP2; v_call: TRGV2; cdr3_nt: TGTGCCACCTGGGACGGTGATTGGATCAAGACGTTT; cdr3_aa: CATWDGDWIKTF
clone_size: -; j_call: TRGJP1; v_call: TRGV9; cdr3_nt: TGTGCCTTGTGGGATCCTAATACCACTGGTTGGTTCAAGATATTT; cdr3_aa: CALWDPNTTGWFKIF
clone_size: -; j_call: TRGJ1/TRGJ2; v_call: TRGV8; cdr3_nt: TGTGCCACCTGGGATAGGAGTTATAAGAAACTCTTT; cdr3_aa: CATWDRSYKKLF
clone_size: few; j_call: TRGJ1/TRGJ2; v_call: TRGV5; cdr3_nt: TGTGCCACCTGGGACAGGCGCATTTATTATAAGAAACTCTTT; cdr3_aa: CATWDRRIYYKKLF
clone_size: -; j_call: TRGJ1/TRGJ2; v_call: TRGV9; cdr3_nt: TGTGCCTTGTGGGAGGAGGAGATACTCTTT; cdr3_aa: CALWEEEILF
clone_size: few; j_call: TRGJ1/TRGJ2; v_call: TRGV9; cdr3_nt: TGTGCCTTGTGGGAGGTGAGGGCTAAATTTGGAAAACTCTTT; cdr3_aa: CALWEVRAKFGKLF
clone_size: -; j_call: TRGJ1/TRGJ2; v_call: TRGV2; cdr3_nt: TGTGCCACCTGGGACCAGGGGGATTATTATAAGAAACTCTTT; cdr3_aa: CATWDQGDYYKKLF
clone_size: few; j_call: TRGJP1; v_call: TRGV8; cdr3_nt: TGTGCCACCTGGGGGGAGGGTTGGTTCAAGATATTT; cdr3_aa: CATWGEGWFKIF
clone_size: few; j_call: TRGJ1/TRGJ2; v_call: TRGV3; cdr3_nt: TGTGCCACCTGGGACAGGCAGAGTTATAAGAAACTCTTT; cdr3_aa: CATWDRQSYKKLF
clone_size: -; j_call: TRGJ1/TRGJ2; v_call: TRGV9; cdr3_nt: TGTGCCTTGTGGGAGGTTGGTGATTATAAGAAACTCTTT; cdr3_aa: CALWEVGDYKKLF
clone_size: -; j_call: TRGJ1/TRGJ2; v_call: TRGV9; cdr3_nt: TGTGCCTTGTGGGAAGACATTTATAAGAAACTCTTT; cdr3_aa: CALWEDIYKKLF
clone_size: few; j_call: TRGJP2; v_call: TRGV3; cdr3_nt: TGTGCCACCTGGGGAACTTATTGGATCAAGACGTTT; cdr3_aa: CATWGTYWIKTF
clone_size: few; j_call: TRGJ1/TRGJ2; v_call: TRGV4; cdr3_nt: TGTGCCACCTGGGATGGGCAAACGGTTATTGATAAGAAACTCTTT; cdr3_aa: CATWDGQTVIDKKLF
clone_size: few; j_call: TRGJP2; v_call: TRGV3; cdr3_nt: TGTGCCACCTGGGACAGGCGTAGTAGTGATTGGATCAAGACGTTT; cdr3_aa: CATWDRRSSDWIKTF
clone_size: -; j_call: TRGJ1/TRGJ2; v_call: TRGV2; cdr3_nt: TGTGCCACCTGGGACCCAGATTATTATAAGAAACTCTTT; cdr3_aa: CATWDPDYYKKLF
clone_size: few; j_call: TRGJ1/TRGJ2; v_call: TRGV8; cdr3_nt: TGTGCCACCTGGGATAGGCTGCATTATAAGAAACTCTTT; cdr3_aa: CATWDRLHYKKLF
clone_size: few; j_call: TRGJ1/TRGJ2; v_call: TRGV4; cdr3_nt: TGTGCCACCTGGGATTTTGGGGTGTATAAGAAACTCTTT; cdr3_aa: CATWDFGVYKKLF
clone_size: -; j_call: TRGJ1/TRGJ2; v_call: TRGV9; cdr3_nt: TGTGCCTTGTGGGAGGTGCAAAAAATCCCTGCTTATAAGAAACTCTTT; cdr3_aa: CALWEVQKIPAYKKLF
clone_size: few; j_call: TRGJ1/TRGJ2; v_call: TRGV5; cdr3_nt: TGTGCCACCTGGGACGGACGTAAGAAACTCTTT; cdr3_aa: CATWDGRKKLF
clone_size: -; j_call: TRGJ1/TRGJ2; v_call: TRGV2; cdr3_nt: TGTGCCACCTGGGATGGATGGGCGGGGAAACTCTTT; cdr3_aa: CATWDGWAGKLF
clone_size: few; j_call: TRGJ1/TRGJ2; v_call: TRGV5; cdr3_nt: TGTGCCACCTGGGACAGGCTGGATAAGAAACTCTTT; cdr3_aa: CATWDRLDKKLF